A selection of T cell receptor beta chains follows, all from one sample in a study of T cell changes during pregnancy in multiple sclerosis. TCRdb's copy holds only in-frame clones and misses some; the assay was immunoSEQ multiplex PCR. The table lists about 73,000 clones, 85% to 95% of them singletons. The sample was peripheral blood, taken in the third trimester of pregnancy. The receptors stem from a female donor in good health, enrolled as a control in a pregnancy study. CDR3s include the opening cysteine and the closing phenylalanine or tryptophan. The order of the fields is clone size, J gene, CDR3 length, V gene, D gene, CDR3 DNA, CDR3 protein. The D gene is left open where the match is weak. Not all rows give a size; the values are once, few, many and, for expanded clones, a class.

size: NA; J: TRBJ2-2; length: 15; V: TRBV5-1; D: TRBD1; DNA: TGCGCCAGCAGCCACACAGGGGGCATGGCCGGGGAGCTGTTTTTT; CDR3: CASSHTGGMAGELFF
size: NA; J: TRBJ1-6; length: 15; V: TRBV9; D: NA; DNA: TGTGCCAGCAGCGTAGAGGGGACAAGGGATAGCCCCCTCCACTTT; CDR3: CASSVEGTRDSPLHF
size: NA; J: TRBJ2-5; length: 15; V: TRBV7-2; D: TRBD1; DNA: TGTGCCAGCAGCTTAGGCAGGGGGCTTTCTGAGACCCAGTACTTC; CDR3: CASSLGRGLSETQYF
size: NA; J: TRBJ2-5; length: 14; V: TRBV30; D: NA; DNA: TGTGCCTGGAGTGTAACGGGAGTAGGTGAGACCCAGTACTTC; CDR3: CAWSVTGVGETQYF
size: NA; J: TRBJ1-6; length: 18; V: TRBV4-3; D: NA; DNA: TGCGCCAGCAGCCAAGTCGTTGGGGCCGGCCTGGGAGGTTCCCCCCTCCACTTT; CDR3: CASSQVVGAGLGGSPLHF
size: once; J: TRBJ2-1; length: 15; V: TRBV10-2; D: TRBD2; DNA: TGCGCCAGCAGTGAGCCGGCGGGGGGGTACAATGAGCAGTTCTTC; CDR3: CASSEPAGGYNEQFF
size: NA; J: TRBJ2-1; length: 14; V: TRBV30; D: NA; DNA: TGTGCCTGGAGTCGGGGACTTGACTACAATGAGCAGTTCTTC; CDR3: CAWSRGLDYNEQFF
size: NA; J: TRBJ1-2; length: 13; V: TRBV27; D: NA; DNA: TGTGCCAGCAGTATGGACAGAAACTATGGCTACACCTTC; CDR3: CASSMDRNYGYTF
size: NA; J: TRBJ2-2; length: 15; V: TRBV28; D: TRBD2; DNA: TGTGCCAGCAAAGGCGGGGGGGCGGTAAACGGGGAGCTGTTTTTT; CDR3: CASKGGGAVNGELFF
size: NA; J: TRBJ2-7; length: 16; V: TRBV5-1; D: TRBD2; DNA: TGCGCCAGCAGCCCCGGGACTAGCGGTTTCTCCTACGAGCAGTACTTC; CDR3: CASSPGTSGFSYEQYF
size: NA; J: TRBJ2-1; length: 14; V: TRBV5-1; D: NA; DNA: TGCGCCAGCAGTGAGGGGGATCTCTACAATGAGCAGTTCTTC; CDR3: CASSEGDLYNEQFF
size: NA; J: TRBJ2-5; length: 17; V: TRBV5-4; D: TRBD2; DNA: TGTGCCAGCAGCTTGGACGGGGATAGCGGGGGTGGGGAGACCCAGTACTTC; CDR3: CASSLDGDSGGGETQYF
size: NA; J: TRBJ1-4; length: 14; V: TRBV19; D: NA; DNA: TGTGCCAGTAGTATACGGCAGGTTAATGAAAAACTGTTTTTT; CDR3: CASSIRQVNEKLFF
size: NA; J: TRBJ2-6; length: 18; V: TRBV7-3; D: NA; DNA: TGTGCCAGCAGCCCGCTTGGAGGGGGCGTTGATGGGGCCAACGTCCTGACTTTC; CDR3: CASSPLGGGVDGANVLTF
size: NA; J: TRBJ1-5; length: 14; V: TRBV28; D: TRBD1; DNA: TGTGCCAGCAGTCTGGGACAGTTCAATCAGCCCCAGCATTTT; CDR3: CASSLGQFNQPQHF
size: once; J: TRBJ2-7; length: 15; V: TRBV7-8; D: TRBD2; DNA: TGTGCCAGCAGTTGGGCAAGACTAGCTCCAAACGAGCAGTACTTC; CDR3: CASSWARLAPNEQYF
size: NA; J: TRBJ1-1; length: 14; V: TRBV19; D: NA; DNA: TGTGCCAGTAGTATGACACAGGTGAACACTGAAGCTTTCTTT; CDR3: CASSMTQVNTEAFF
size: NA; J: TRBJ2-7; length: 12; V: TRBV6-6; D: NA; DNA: TGTGCCAGCAGTTACTCGAGCGGGGAGCAGTACTTC; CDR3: CASSYSSGEQYF
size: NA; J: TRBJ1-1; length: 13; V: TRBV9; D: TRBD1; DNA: TGTGCCAGCAGCCAGGGGGCAGTCACTGAAGCTTTCTTT; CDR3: CASSQGAVTEAFF
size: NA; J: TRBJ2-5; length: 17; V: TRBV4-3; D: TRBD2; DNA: TGCGCCAGCAGCCAAGACTCGGGAGGAACCCTTCAAGAGACCCAGTACTTC; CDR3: CASSQDSGGTLQETQYF
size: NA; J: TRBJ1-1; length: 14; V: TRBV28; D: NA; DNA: TGTGCCAGCAGCCAACCCGACAGGAAGGACGAAGCTTTCTTT; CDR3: CASSQPDRKDEAFF
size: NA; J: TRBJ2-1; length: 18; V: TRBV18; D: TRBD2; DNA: TGTGCCAGCTCACCAGGTATTACTAGCGGGACCTTCGCTAATGAGCAGTTCTTC; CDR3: CASSPGITSGTFANEQFF
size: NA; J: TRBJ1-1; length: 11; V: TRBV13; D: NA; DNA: TGTGCCAGCAGCCTTCAGTCGGAAGCTTTCTTT; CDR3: CASSLQSEAFF
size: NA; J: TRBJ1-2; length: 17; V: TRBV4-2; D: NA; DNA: TGTGCCAGCAGCCAAGATTCCTTTGGTTCCCTACGAGAAGGCTACACCTTC; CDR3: CASSQDSFGSLREGYTF
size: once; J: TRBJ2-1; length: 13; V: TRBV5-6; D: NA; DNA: TGTGCCAGCAGCTTGACTAGGGTGAATGAGCAGTTCTTC; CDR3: CASSLTRVNEQFF
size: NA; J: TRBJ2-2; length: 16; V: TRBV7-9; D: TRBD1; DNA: TGTGCCAGCAGCTTCCCGGGACAGAGAAACACCGGGGAGCTGTTTTTT; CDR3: CASSFPGQRNTGELFF
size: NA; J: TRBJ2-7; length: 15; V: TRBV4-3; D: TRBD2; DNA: TGCGCCAGCAGCCAAGCAATAGCGGGAGCCTACGAGCAGTACTTC; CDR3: CASSQAIAGAYEQYF
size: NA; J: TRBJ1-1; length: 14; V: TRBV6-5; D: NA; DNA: TGTGCCAGCAGCTCTGGGCCGGGGTACACTGAAGCTTTCTTT; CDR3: CASSSGPGYTEAFF
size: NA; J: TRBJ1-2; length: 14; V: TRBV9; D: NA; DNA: TGTGCCAGCAGCGTAGCTGGGCAGGCATATGGCTACACCTTC; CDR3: CASSVAGQAYGYTF